The source of this TCR beta chain is a study of blood T cell repertoires in COVID-19. About the study: Italy, Spain and the United States were the sources of the convalescent and acute COVID-19 samples. Sources were T cells, B-cell-depleted T cells, or PBMCs; the material itself was cDNA or gDNA.

V shed 0 bases, J shed 11 bases, and the junction held 17 bases outside the gene matches. This CDR3 has 18 residues. A Seattle source enrolled patients during active infection and followed them longitudinally. How the authors handled the data: Amplified reference gene primers provided the basis for estimating nucleated cell counts. Here immunoSEQ multiplex PCR was the method, and the copy in TCRdb shows in-frame clones only, minus some. The V and J calls and the clone size are those of that table, but D and trimming were determined from the DNA. The sample contains around 300,000 clones, about nine tenths of which appear only once.

This sequence was found in a woman aged 45-65 years with COVID-19, enrolled during active disease. Source material: peripheral blood. The gene calls are TRBV23-1 and TRBJ2-3; 10 positions agree with TRBD2. TRBV23-1 is identified as an open reading frame with a role that is uncertain. This CDR3 reads CASSQSVLPSGSRCRQYF. DNA of the CDR3: TGCGCCAGCAGTCAATCAGTTCTGCCTAGCGGGAGTCGGTGCAGGCAGTATTTT.